The 8 T cell receptor beta chains below come from one sample, sequenced in a study of blood T cells in healthy people across ages. Then a second PCR, running roughly 6 to 12 cycles, was carried out with a sample-barcoded 5' primer and a J-beta primer mix. From the 5' RACE reads, TCRdb called clonotypes with MiXCR, one entry per CDR3 protein. The sample shows about 1.8 million distinct CDR3 sequences, approximately 50% of them seen only once. The specimen was blood. These receptors all stem from a middle-aged woman in good health.

V is TRBV2 and J is TRBJ2-2; unclear D gene. The CDR3 spans 14 residues. Looked up from germline, CDR1 is SNHLY and CDR2 is FYNNEI. The V end was cut by 3 bases, the J end by 2 bases, with 7 bases between. The CDR3: CASSESANTGELFF. The CDR3 DNA is TGTGCCAGCAGTGAGTCAGCTAACACCGGGGAGCTGTTTTTT.

This clonotype appeared a few times. The chain is built from TRBV11-2 and TRBJ2-3; 8 positions match TRBD1. V was pared by 0 bases and J by 7 bases, with 12 bases of the junction left unmatched. Germline V gene lookup returns CDR1 SGHAT and CDR2 FQNNGV. CDR3 size: 17 residues. The CDR3 here is CASSLDHPRDRSYTQYF. CDR3 sequence (DNA): TGTGCCAGCAGCTTAGATCATCCCCGGGACAGGAGCTATACGCAGTATTTT.

Of note for this clonotype: This may be a read error, as it is one base from a much larger clone. This sequence joins TRBV20-1 and TRBJ2-5; 12 bases align to TRBD2. The CDR3 length is 17 residues. V gave up 0 bases and J gave up 11 bases; unmatched junction bases: 16. From germline, CDR1 is DFQATT and CDR2 SNEGSKA (reference sequence). The CDR3 DNA reads TGCAGTGCTAGAGATAGGCTAGCGGGGGGGCATACGGATGAGCAGTACTTC. It codes for CSARDRLAGGHTDEQYF.

V gene TRBV7-3 combines with J gene TRBJ1-6, with 8 bases that match TRBD1. The CDR3 is made up of 17 amino acids. After removal of 2 bases from V and 7 bases from J, the junction contained 10 bases not matched to a gene. Per germline, CDR1 SGHTA and CDR2 FQGTGA. The CDR3 sequence is CASSLGGQGLLNSPLHF. The CDR3 DNA sequence: TGTGCCAGCAGCTTAGGAGGACAGGGACTGTTAAATTCACCCCTCCACTTT.

V usage is TRBV7-2 and J usage is TRBJ1-6; D possibly corresponds to TRBD1 (6 bases). Germline V gene lookup returns CDR1 SGHTA and CDR2 FQGNSA. CDR3 length: 15 amino acids. The V end was cut by 4 bases, the J end by 7 bases, with 14 bases between. CDR3 loop: CASSSGDPFNSPLHF. CDR3 nucleotide sequence: TGTGCCAGCAGCTCAGGGGATCCATTCAATTCACCCCTCCACTTT.

This sequence joins TRBV9 and TRBJ2-3, with D maybe TRBD1 (6 bases). V shed 2 bases and J shed 1 base, with 11 bases lying between them. The CDR3 spans 15 residues. Germline V gene lookup returns CDR1 SGDLS and CDR2 YYNGEE. The CDR3: CASSVEGDRTDTQYF. The CDR3 DNA follows: TGTGCCAGCAGCGTCGAGGGGGACCGCACAGATACGCAGTATTTT.

The rearrangement joins TRBV7-2 to TRBJ2-1; 8 positions agree with TRBD2. Germline CDR1 and CDR2: SGHTA and FQGNSA. The CDR3 is 16 amino acids. Trimming at V came to 0 bases and at J to 9 bases, leaving 10 bases not matched to a gene. CDR3 in DNA: TGTGCCAGCAGCTTAGCTGGTAGCGGGATAGGGGGTGAGCAGTTCTTC. Its protein product is CASSLAGSGIGGEQFF.

In nucleotides, the CDR3 is TGTGCCAGCAGTTACCAGGGACTAGATACGCAGTATTTT. It encodes CASSYQGLDTQYF. The chain uses TRBV6-5 and TRBJ2-3; perhaps TRBD2 as D (6 bases). CDR1 and CDR2 (germline): MNHEY, SVGAGI. The CDR3 has 13 residues. Trimming left V 2 bases short and J 5 bases short, with 8 bases between.